This T cell receptor (beta chain) was identified during a study of neurological immune-mediated disorders. Study-wide results and caveats: Subjects shared no identical expanded-clone CDR3 amino acid sequences, suggesting private TCR-beta repertoires in all groups. TCR clonal expansion peaked in HTLV-1-associated myelopathy patients and was lowest in multiple sclerosis patients.

Time point reported: technical triplicate 2. This CDR3 region has 15 residues. The ends were cut back, 2 bases at V and 2 bases at J, with 10 bases in the middle. CDR1 and CDR2 (germline): MNHEY, SMNVEV (reference sequence). cDNA was made by 5'RACE with 10-nucleotide random UMIs. In TCRdb, the 5' RACE reads were re-called with MiXCR into one record per CDR3 protein. Here the sample spans roughly 57,000 distinct CDR3 sequences, 24% being singletons. This clonotype was seen ten or more times. Its specificity is unknown. The sequencing sample was made of PBMCs. V usage is TRBV27 and J usage is TRBJ2-1; tentatively, D is TRBD1 (5 bases). The source is a man aged 55 to 70 with HTLV-1-associated myelopathy (HAM/TSP). The CDR3, as DNA: TGTGCCAGCAGTTTAGGGGCGTTTACCTACAATGAGCAGTTCTTC. Translation gives CASSLGAFTYNEQFF.